The 5 T cell receptor beta chains below all came from one sample that was sequenced in a study of T-cell memory formation after mild COVID-19. TCRdb reanalysed the 5' RACE reads using MiXCR and keeps one entry per CDR3 protein. Of 45,000 to 65,000 distinct CDR3 sequences listed, approximately 9% are singletons. The sample consisted of PBMCs or a T cell subset sorted from them (not recorded which). These receptors all come from an adult woman who had mild COVID-19 (a few samples of this study predate the infection). Cell type and time point are not known.

This clonotype occurred a few times. The J gene is TRBJ1-3, the V gene TRBV12-3 or TRBV12-4, with no clear D. The germline V and J ends were trimmed by 6 bases and 0 bases, with 6 bases remaining between them. The CDR3 sequence is 13 residues long. The CDR3 loop is CASSLGSGNTIYF. Here the CDR3 DNA reads TGTGCCAGCAGCCTCGGCTCTGGAAACACCATATATTTT.

The V gene is TRBV20-1, the J gene TRBJ2-5; D ambiguous. Germline V gene sequence: CDR1 DFQATT, CDR2 SNEGSKA (reference sequence). This CDR3 has 15 amino acids. V lost 6 bases and J lost 1, with 18 bases in between. DNA of the CDR3: TGCAGTGCCGAGAACCCAGGCAAGGGCCAAGAGACCCAGTACTTC. Its protein is CSAENPGKGQETQYF.

CDR3 protein: CASSLTSGSQSEQFF. CDR3 DNA: TGTGCCAGCAGCTTAACTAGCGGGAGTCAGAGTGAGCAGTTCTTC. This sequence joins TRBV11-3 and TRBJ2-1; 11 bases fit TRBD2. Germline loops: CDR1 SGHNT, CDR2 YENEEA. The V gene end was trimmed by 2 bases and the J gene end by 9 bases; junction bases not matched to a gene: 6. This CDR3 is built from 15 residues.

This clonotype showed up just a few times. This chain uses TRBV14 with TRBJ2-7, with D unclear. CDR3 length: 18 amino acids. Germline CDR1 and CDR2: SGHDN and FVKESK. Trimming took 2 bases from V and 3 from J, leaving 23 bases between them. In nucleotides, the CDR3 is TGTGCCAGCAGCCAATTTTCTCCCAATTCTGTTTGGGGCTACGAGCAGTACTTC. Its protein is CASSQFSPNSVWGYEQYF.

The genes are TRBV7-9 and TRBJ1-5; D remains ambiguous. Trimming left V 10 bases short and J 4 bases short, with 14 bases between. Germline values: CDR1 SEHNR, CDR2 FQNEAQ (reference sequence). CDR3 length equals 13 residues. CDR3 coding DNA: TGTGCCATCGCGGCGGGCAGTAATCAGCCCCAGCATTTT. It encodes CAIAAGSNQPQHF.